This is a list of T cell receptor beta chains from one sample in a study of early T cells in non-severe SARS-CoV-2 infection. TCRdb itself ran the 5' RACE reads through MiXCR, one entry per CDR3 protein. The table records fewer than 90,000 distinct CDR3 sequences, around 15% of them present only once. Sequences were obtained from whole blood. The receptors here all came from an adult who was a healthcare worker with PCR-confirmed SARS-CoV-2 infection or an uninfected control (not recorded which). Both conserved end residues are part of each CDR3. A D gene is named only where the DNA matches it firmly. Clone sizes are given selectively: once, few, many, or a class where the clone is expanded.

D: .; V: TRBV9; size: .; J: TRBJ1-2; CDR3: CASSVAGTKGHGYTF; DNA: TGTGCCAGCAGCGTAGCTGGGACAAAGGGCCATGGCTACACCTTC
D: .; V: TRBV7-9; size: .; J: TRBJ2-7; CDR3: CASSFRGPHSYEQYF; DNA: TGTGCCAGCAGCTTCCGGGGGCCTCACTCCTACGAGCAGTACTTC
D: TRBD2; V: TRBV27; size: few; J: TRBJ2-3; CDR3: CASSPGTKGAFDTQYF; DNA: TGTGCCAGCAGTCCGGGGACTAAAGGTGCATTCGATACGCAGTATTTT
D: .; V: TRBV4-1; size: .; J: TRBJ1-5; CDR3: CASSQGLNQPQHF; DNA: TGCGCCAGCAGCCAGGGACTCAATCAGCCCCAGCATTTT
D: TRBD1; V: TRBV7-8; size: many; J: TRBJ1-6; CDR3: CASSLWVGQDNSPLHF; DNA: TGTGCCAGCAGCTTATGGGTGGGACAGGACAATTCACCCCTCCACTTT
D: .; V: TRBV6-2/TRBV6-3; size: few; J: TRBJ1-5; CDR3: CASSSEWGNQPQHF; DNA: TGTGCCAGCAGTTCCGAGTGGGGCAATCAGCCCCAGCATTTT
D: TRBD1; V: TRBV2; size: many; J: TRBJ1-5; CDR3: CASSGQGGQPQHF; DNA: TGTGCCAGCAGCGGACAGGGAGGTCAGCCCCAGCATTTT
D: TRBD1; V: TRBV18; size: many; J: TRBJ1-3; CDR3: CASSPPTGGNTIYF; DNA: TGTGCCAGCTCACCACCGACAGGGGGAAACACCATATATTTT
D: TRBD2; V: TRBV12-3/TRBV12-4; size: .; J: TRBJ2-1; CDR3: CASSSGPAGGPNEQFF; DNA: TGTGCCAGCAGCTCCGGGCCTGCGGGGGGGCCAAATGAGCAGTTCTTC
D: TRBD1; V: TRBV12-3/TRBV12-4; size: few; J: TRBJ1-6; CDR3: CASSYEGASLHF; DNA: TGTGCCAGCAGTTACGAGGGGGCATCCCTCCACTTT
D: .; V: TRBV10-3; size: .; J: TRBJ2-1; CDR3: CAITKGVGDNEQFF; DNA: TGTGCCATCACCAAGGGAGTTGGAGACAATGAGCAGTTCTTC
D: .; V: TRBV7-2; size: few; J: TRBJ2-7; CDR3: CASSFDSSVEQYF; DNA: TGTGCCAGCAGCTTCGATTCGTCGGTCGAGCAGTACTTC
D: .; V: TRBV5-6; size: .; J: TRBJ1-1; CDR3: CASSPTPGVQAFF; DNA: TGTGCCAGCAGCCCGACGCCGGGGGTACAAGCTTTCTTT
D: .; V: TRBV9; size: few; J: TRBJ2-3; CDR3: CASSVAQGDTQYF; DNA: TGTGCCAGCAGCGTTGCACAGGGAGATACGCAGTATTTT
D: TRBD1; V: TRBV6-2/TRBV6-3; size: few; J: TRBJ2-1; CDR3: CASRTGIHEQFF; DNA: TGTGCCAGCAGGACAGGGATTCATGAGCAGTTCTTC
D: .; V: TRBV27; size: .; J: TRBJ2-5; CDR3: CASSYGRGQETQYF; DNA: TGTGCCAGCAGTTATGGGCGGGGCCAAGAGACCCAGTACTTC
D: .; V: TRBV6-5; size: .; J: TRBJ1-5; CDR3: CASSPGPTTGSYSNQPQHF; DNA: TGTGCCAGCAGTCCGGGCCCTACGACAGGATCCTATAGCAATCAGCCCCAGCATTTT
D: .; V: TRBV19; size: few; J: TRBJ2-4; CDR3: CASSWVGNIQYF; DNA: TGTGCCAGTAGCTGGGTGGGAAACATTCAGTACTTC
D: TRBD1; V: TRBV11-2; size: many; J: TRBJ1-1; CDR3: CASSLGTGSVTEAFF; DNA: TGTGCCAGCAGCTTAGGGACAGGGTCGGTCACTGAAGCTTTCTTT
D: TRBD1; V: TRBV20-1; size: .; J: TRBJ2-5; CDR3: CSATTGWGQETQYF; DNA: TGCAGTGCTACGACAGGGTGGGGCCAAGAGACCCAGTACTTC
D: TRBD1; V: TRBV29-1; size: .; J: TRBJ2-1; CDR3: CSVVGRGLHNEQFF; DNA: TGCAGCGTTGTAGGCAGGGGGCTCCACAATGAGCAGTTCTTC
D: .; V: TRBV6-6; size: few; J: TRBJ1-2; CDR3: CASSYGGGANYGYTF; DNA: TGTGCCAGCAGTTACGGCGGGGGAGCGAACTATGGCTACACCTTC
D: .; V: TRBV28; size: many; J: TRBJ2-7; CDR3: CASSRTGRNFEQYF; DNA: TGTGCCAGCAGCCGGACGGGTCGGAATTTTGAGCAGTACTTC
D: .; V: TRBV20-1; size: .; J: TRBJ1-6; CDR3: CSAQPLGDSPLHF; DNA: TGCAGTGCCCAACCTCTGGGGGATTCACCCCTCCACTTT
D: .; V: TRBV7-6; size: .; J: TRBJ2-2; CDR3: CASSSDRPFNTGELFF; DNA: TGTGCCAGCAGCTCAGACCGACCGTTTAACACCGGGGAGCTGTTTTTT
D: .; V: TRBV27; size: .; J: TRBJ2-7; CDR3: CASSFVRAHEQYF; DNA: TGTGCCAGCAGTTTTGTCAGGGCCCACGAGCAGTACTTC
D: .; V: TRBV7-2; size: few; J: TRBJ2-5; CDR3: CASSPLGPGETQYF; DNA: TGTGCCAGCAGCCCCCTGGGCCCCGGGGAGACCCAGTACTTC
D: .; V: TRBV6-5; size: .; J: TRBJ2-1; CDR3: CASSSGLEQFF; DNA: TGTGCCAGCAGTAGCGGCTTAGAGCAGTTCTTC
D: TRBD1; V: TRBV4-2; size: .; J: TRBJ2-7; CDR3: CASSRGQGDSYEQYF; DNA: TGTGCCAGCAGCCGGGGACAGGGCGACTCCTACGAGCAGTACTTC
D: .; V: TRBV7-9; size: few; J: TRBJ1-2; CDR3: CASSLSRDTRGYGYTF; DNA: TGTGCCAGCAGCTTATCCCGGGACACCCGGGGTTATGGCTACACCTTC
D: TRBD1; V: TRBV14; size: .; J: TRBJ2-3; CDR3: CASVGGGTDTQYF; DNA: TGTGCCAGTGTAGGGGGCGGCACAGATACGCAGTATTTT
D: .; V: TRBV20-1; size: .; J: TRBJ2-5; CDR3: CSAMGTFGETQYF; DNA: TGCAGTGCTATGGGGACCTTTGGGGAGACCCAGTACTTC
D: TRBD2; V: TRBV9; size: .; J: TRBJ2-2; CDR3: CASGEGLAGNTGELFF; DNA: TGTGCCAGCGGCGAAGGACTAGCGGGGAACACCGGGGAGCTGTTTTTT
D: .; V: TRBV28; size: few; J: TRBJ1-1; CDR3: CASSLVKNTEAFF; DNA: TGTGCCAGCAGTTTAGTCAAGAACACTGAAGCTTTCTTT
D: .; V: TRBV29-1; size: few; J: TRBJ1-1; CDR3: CSGIPRGLNTEAFF; DNA: TGCAGCGGCATTCCTCGGGGCTTGAACACTGAAGCTTTCTTT
D: .; V: TRBV4-1; size: .; J: TRBJ2-2; CDR3: CASSPQGRGTNTGELFF; DNA: TGCGCCAGCAGCCCACAGGGTCGAGGTACTAACACCGGGGAGCTGTTTTTT
D: TRBD2; V: TRBV12-3/TRBV12-4; size: few; J: TRBJ2-3; CDR3: CASSLTSGGGTDTQYF; DNA: TGTGCCAGCAGTTTAACCAGCGGGGGAGGCACAGATACGCAGTATTTT
D: .; V: TRBV4-3; size: many; J: TRBJ1-2; CDR3: CASSHVNGQGGLGYTF; DNA: TGCGCCAGCAGCCATGTAAATGGGCAGGGCGGACTCGGCTACACCTTC
D: .; V: TRBV6-6; size: .; J: TRBJ2-1; CDR3: CASRWNWQGGHNEQFF; DNA: TGTGCCAGCCGATGGAACTGGCAGGGCGGACACAATGAGCAGTTCTTC
D: TRBD2; V: TRBV5-6; size: .; J: TRBJ2-1; CDR3: CASSPAGGSYNEQFF; DNA: TGTGCCAGCAGCCCCGCGGGGGGCTCCTACAATGAGCAGTTCTTC
D: .; V: TRBV6-6; size: .; J: TRBJ2-3; CDR3: CASNPRTVLFTDTQYF; DNA: TGTGCCAGCAACCCCCGGACAGTTCTGTTCACAGATACGCAGTATTTT
D: .; V: TRBV23-1; size: .; J: TRBJ2-6; CDR3: CASNGASGANVLTF; DNA: TGCGCCAGCAACGGGGCCTCTGGGGCCAACGTCCTGACTTTC
D: TRBD1; V: TRBV29-1; size: .; J: TRBJ2-7; CDR3: CSVAGQGSTYEQYF; DNA: TGCAGCGTTGCGGGACAGGGGTCAACCTACGAGCAGTACTTC
D: .; V: TRBV9; size: many; J: TRBJ1-4; CDR3: CASSVNPATNEKLFF; DNA: TGTGCCAGCAGCGTAAACCCTGCAACTAATGAAAAACTGTTTTTT
D: .; V: TRBV6-2/TRBV6-3; size: once; J: TRBJ2-7; CDR3: CASRVSYEQYF; DNA: TGTGCCAGCAGAGTGTCCTACGAGCAGTACTTC
D: TRBD1; V: TRBV11-2; size: .; J: TRBJ2-7; CDR3: CASSSGTATYEQYF; DNA: TGTGCCAGCAGCTCAGGGACAGCCACCTACGAGCAGTACTTC
D: TRBD2; V: TRBV5-4; size: .; J: TRBJ2-3; CDR3: CASRGLGTSGGTDTQYF; DNA: TGTGCCAGCAGGGGCCTCGGAACTAGCGGGGGAACAGATACGCAGTATTTT
D: .; V: TRBV4-2; size: few; J: TRBJ1-3; CDR3: CASSQDPLGSGNTIYF; DNA: TGTGCCAGCAGCCAAGATCCCCTGGGCTCTGGAAACACCATATATTTT
D: .; V: TRBV27; size: .; J: TRBJ1-6; CDR3: CASSLSGGYLNSPLHF; DNA: TGTGCCAGCAGTTTAAGCGGCGGCTATCTCAATTCACCCCTCCACTTT
D: .; V: TRBV29-1; size: .; J: TRBJ2-1; CDR3: CSVTQDNEQFF; DNA: TGCAGCGTCACACAGGACAATGAGCAGTTCTTC
D: .; V: TRBV6-1; size: .; J: TRBJ1-2; CDR3: CASSLGRPYGYTF; DNA: TGTGCCAGCAGTCTCGGACGGCCGTATGGCTACACCTTC
D: TRBD2; V: TRBV7-9; size: few; J: TRBJ2-7; CDR3: CASSTWTRSEQYF; DNA: TGTGCCAGCAGCACCTGGACTAGATCCGAGCAGTACTTC
D: TRBD1; V: TRBV11-2; size: many; J: TRBJ2-7; CDR3: CASSKGTGAEQYF; DNA: TGTGCCAGCAGCAAGGGGACAGGGGCCGAGCAGTACTTC
D: .; V: TRBV7-7; size: many; J: TRBJ2-7; CDR3: CASSPQGSSYEQYF; DNA: TGTGCCAGCAGCCCTCAGGGAAGCTCCTACGAGCAGTACTTC